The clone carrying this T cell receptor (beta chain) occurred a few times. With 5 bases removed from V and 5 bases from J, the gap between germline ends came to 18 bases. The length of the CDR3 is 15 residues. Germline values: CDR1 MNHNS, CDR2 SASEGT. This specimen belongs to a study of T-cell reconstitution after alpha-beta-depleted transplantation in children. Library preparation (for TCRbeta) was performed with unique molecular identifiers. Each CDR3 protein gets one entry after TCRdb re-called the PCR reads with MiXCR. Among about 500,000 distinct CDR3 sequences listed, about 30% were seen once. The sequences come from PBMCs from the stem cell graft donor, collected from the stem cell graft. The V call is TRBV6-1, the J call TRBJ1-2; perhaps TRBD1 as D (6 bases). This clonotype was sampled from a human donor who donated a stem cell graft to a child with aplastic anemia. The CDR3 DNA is TGTGCCAGCAGTCGAACCTCGGACAGTTCTTATGGCTACACCTTC. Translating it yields CASSRTSDSSYGYTF.